The text below deals with one TCR beta chain. Its target is not known. The data stem from a study of OX40 agonist ivuxolimab in advanced cancers. Study information: Patients were given ivuxolimab, an antibody that agonizes OX40 (CD134). The study's findings and limits: Expanded clones were, on average, more numerous in CD8+ T cells than in CD4+.

The germline CDR1 and CDR2 sequences are MNHEY and SVGAGI. V was pared by 6 bases and J by 5 bases, with 2 bases of the junction left unmatched. The length of the CDR3 is 13 residues. Sequenced by immunoSEQ multiplex PCR; TCRdb stores in-frame clones only, minus some. The sample lists about 61,000 clones, around 93% occurring once. At baseline, cycle 4 day 1, and cycle 7 day 1, blood was sampled. This TCR derives from an adult with an advanced solid tumor such as melanoma, head and neck, liver or kidney cancer. The input for sequencing was CD4+ or CD8+ T cells sorted from blood, taken in a trial of the OX40 agonist ivuxolimab. This chain uses TRBV6-5 with TRBJ1-5; TRBD1 agrees at 9 bases. CDR3 DNA sequence: TGTGCCAGCAGCGGACAGGGGTATCAGCCCCAGCATTTT. It specifies CASSGQGYQPQHF.